Given below is one T cell receptor (beta chain) in context. These data originate in a study of blood T cell repertoires in COVID-19. Looking at the study overall: Acute and convalescent COVID-19 samples came from the United States, Italy and Spain. T cells, B-cell-depleted T cells, or PBMCs provided the cDNA or gDNA that served as material.

TCRdb's table, derived via immunoSEQ multiplex PCR, lists solely in-frame clones and lacks some. Of fewer than 250,000 clones listed, more than 65% are singletons. Recruits, aged roughly 18 to 89 years, lived in 24 US areas. This sequence originates from a woman between 50 and 59 years old with acute COVID-19. Sequenced: PBMCs or T cells enriched from blood (not recorded which).

CDR3 sequence: CARSPPRQSSGNTIYF. The CDR3 coding sequence is TGTGCCAGAAGCCCCCCCCGACAGTCCTCTGGAAACACCATATATTTT. This chain joins TRBV5-3 and TRBJ1-3, with D possibly TRBD1 on 5 matching bases. TRBV5-3 is recorded as an ORF, its role being uncertain. Deletions cut 4 bases from V and 0 bases from J, with 14 bases between. The CDR3 loop spans 16 amino acids.